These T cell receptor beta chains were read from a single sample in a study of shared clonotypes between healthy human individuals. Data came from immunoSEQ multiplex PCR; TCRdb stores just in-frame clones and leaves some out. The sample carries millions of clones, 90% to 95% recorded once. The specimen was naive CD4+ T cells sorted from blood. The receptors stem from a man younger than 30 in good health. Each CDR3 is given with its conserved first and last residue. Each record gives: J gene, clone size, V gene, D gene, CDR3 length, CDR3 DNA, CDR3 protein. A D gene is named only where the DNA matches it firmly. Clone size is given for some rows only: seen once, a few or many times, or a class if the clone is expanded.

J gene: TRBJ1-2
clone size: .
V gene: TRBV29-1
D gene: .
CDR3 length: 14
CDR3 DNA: TGCAGCGTTGATTTGCCGGGATCAAACTATGGCTACACCTTC
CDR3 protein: CSVDLPGSNYGYTF

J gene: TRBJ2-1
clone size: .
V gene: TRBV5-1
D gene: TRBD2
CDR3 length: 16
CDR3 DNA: TGCGCCAGCAGCTTGGCTAGCGGGAGGGCCGCAAATGAGCAGTTCTTC
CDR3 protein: CASSLASGRAANEQFF

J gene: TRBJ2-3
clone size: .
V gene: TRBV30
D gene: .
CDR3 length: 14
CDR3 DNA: TGTGCCTGGAGTGACAAGACCGTGGTAGATACGCAGTATTTT
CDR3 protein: CAWSDKTVVDTQYF

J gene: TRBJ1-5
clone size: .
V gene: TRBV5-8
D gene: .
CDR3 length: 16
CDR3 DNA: TGTGCCAGCAGCCGCGGAGGGGGACGTAGCAATCAGCCCCAGCATTTT
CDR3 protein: CASSRGGGRSNQPQHF

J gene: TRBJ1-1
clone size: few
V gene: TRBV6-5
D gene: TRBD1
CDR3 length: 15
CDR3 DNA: TGTGCCAGCAGTTACGACACACAGGGGTACACTGAAGCTTTCTTT
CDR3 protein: CASSYDTQGYTEAFF

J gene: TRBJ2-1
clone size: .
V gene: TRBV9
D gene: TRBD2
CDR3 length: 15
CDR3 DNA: TGTGCCAGCAGCGTAGCTCCGACCGCGGGAGATGAGCAGTTCTTC
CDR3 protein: CASSVAPTAGDEQFF

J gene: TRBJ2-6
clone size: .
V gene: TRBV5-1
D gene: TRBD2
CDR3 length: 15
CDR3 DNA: TGCGCCAGCAGTAGGGAGGGGTCTGGGGCCAACGTCCTGACTTTC
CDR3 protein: CASSREGSGANVLTF

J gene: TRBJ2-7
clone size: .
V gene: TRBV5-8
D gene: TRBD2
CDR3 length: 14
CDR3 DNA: TGTGCCAGCAGCCCTCTAGCGGGGATCTATGAGCAGTACTTC
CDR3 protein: CASSPLAGIYEQYF

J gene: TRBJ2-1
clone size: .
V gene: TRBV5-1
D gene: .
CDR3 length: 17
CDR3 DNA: TGCGCCAGCCGCACCGTCTGGGGCGGGTTCTCCTACAATGAGCAGTTCTTC
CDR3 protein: CASRTVWGGFSYNEQFF

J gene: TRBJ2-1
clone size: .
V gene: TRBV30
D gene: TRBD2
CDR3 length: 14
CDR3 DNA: TGTGCCTGGAGCGCGGGCCTAGCGGGCAATGAGCAGTTCTTC
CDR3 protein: CAWSAGLAGNEQFF

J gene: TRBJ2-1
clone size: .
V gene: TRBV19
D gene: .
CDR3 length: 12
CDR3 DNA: TGTGCCAGTAGTGCGGCATGGGGTTCATGGTTCTTC
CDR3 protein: CASSAAWGSWFF

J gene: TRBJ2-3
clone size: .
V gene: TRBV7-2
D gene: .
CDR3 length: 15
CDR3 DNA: TGTGCCAGCAGCTTAAGCGGGCCTAGCACAGATACGCAGTATTTT
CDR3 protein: CASSLSGPSTDTQYF

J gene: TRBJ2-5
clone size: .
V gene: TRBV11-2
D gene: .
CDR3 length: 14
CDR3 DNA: TGTGCCAGCAGCACTAGTGGGGGTACGGAGACCCAGTACTTC
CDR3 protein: CASSTSGGTETQYF

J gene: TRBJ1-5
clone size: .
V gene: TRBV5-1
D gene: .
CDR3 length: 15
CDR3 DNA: TGCGCCAGCAGCTTTGATGGCCAGGGGAAGCAGCCCCAGCATTTT
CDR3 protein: CASSFDGQGKQPQHF

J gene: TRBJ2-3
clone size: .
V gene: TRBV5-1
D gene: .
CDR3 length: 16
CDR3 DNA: TGCGCCAGCAGCCCATCGCTAGCGCGTAGCACAGATACGCAGTATTTT
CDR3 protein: CASSPSLARSTDTQYF

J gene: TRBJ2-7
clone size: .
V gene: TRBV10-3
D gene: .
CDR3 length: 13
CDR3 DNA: TGTTCCCGAGAAGCCCCGACAGGAGGCGAGCAGTACTTC
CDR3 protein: CSREAPTGGEQYF

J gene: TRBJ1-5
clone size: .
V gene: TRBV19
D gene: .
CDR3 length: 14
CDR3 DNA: TGTGCCAGTAGTAAGGTCGGGGGAATTGAGCCCCAGCATTTT
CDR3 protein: CASSKVGGIEPQHF

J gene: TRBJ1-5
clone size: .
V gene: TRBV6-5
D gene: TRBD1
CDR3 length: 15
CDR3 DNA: TGTGCCAGCAGGCCGGGGACAGGGAGCAATCAGCCCCAGCATTTT
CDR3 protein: CASRPGTGSNQPQHF

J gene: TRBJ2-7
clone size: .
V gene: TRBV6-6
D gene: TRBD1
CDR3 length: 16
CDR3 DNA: TGTGCCAGCAGTTACTCGAGGGGGCCGGCCTCCTACGAGCAGTACTTC
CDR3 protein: CASSYSRGPASYEQYF

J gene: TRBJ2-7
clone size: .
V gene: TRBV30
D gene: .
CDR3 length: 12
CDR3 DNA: TGTGCCTGGAGTGTACAGTACTACGAGCAGTACTTC
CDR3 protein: CAWSVQYYEQYF

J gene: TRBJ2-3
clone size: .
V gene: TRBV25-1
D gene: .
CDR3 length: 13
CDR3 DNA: TGTGCCAGCAGTGTTACTAGCACAGATACGCAGTATTTT
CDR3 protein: CASSVTSTDTQYF

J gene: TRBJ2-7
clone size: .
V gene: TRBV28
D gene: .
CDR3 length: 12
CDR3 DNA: TGTGCCAGCAGGGTCTCGACAGGGAGGGTGTACTTC
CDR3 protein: CASRVSTGRVYF

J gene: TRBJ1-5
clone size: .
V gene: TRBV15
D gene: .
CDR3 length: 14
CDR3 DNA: TGTGCCACCAGCAGAGCCCGGGTTGATCAGCCCCAGCATTTT
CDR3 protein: CATSRARVDQPQHF

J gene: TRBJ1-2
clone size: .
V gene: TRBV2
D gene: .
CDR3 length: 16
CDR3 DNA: TGTGCCAGCAGTGAAAGGGGGGTCAGCACTAACTATGGCTACACCTTC
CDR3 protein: CASSERGVSTNYGYTF

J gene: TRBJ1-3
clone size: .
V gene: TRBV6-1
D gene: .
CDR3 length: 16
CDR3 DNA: TGTGCCAGCAGTGAAGGCTGGGAGAGCTCTGGAAACACCATATATTTT
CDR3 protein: CASSEGWESSGNTIYF

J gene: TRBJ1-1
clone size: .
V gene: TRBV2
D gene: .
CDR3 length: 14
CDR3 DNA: TGTGCCAGCAGTTTCCCGCCTTTGAACACTGAAGCTTTCTTT
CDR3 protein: CASSFPPLNTEAFF

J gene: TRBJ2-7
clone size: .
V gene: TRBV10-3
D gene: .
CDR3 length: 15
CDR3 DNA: TGTGCCATCAGTGAGTCATGGACACAATCCTACGAGCAGTACTTC
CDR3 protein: CAISESWTQSYEQYF

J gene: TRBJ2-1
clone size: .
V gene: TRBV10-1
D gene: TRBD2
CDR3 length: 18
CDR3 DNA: TGCGCCAGCAGTGAGTCCAACCGACTAGCGGGCTCCTACAATGAGCAGTTCTTC
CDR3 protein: CASSESNRLAGSYNEQFF

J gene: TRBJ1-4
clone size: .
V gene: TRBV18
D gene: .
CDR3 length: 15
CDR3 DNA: TGTGCCAGCTCACCCCTCCGGGTCGAAGGCGGGAAACTGTTTTTT
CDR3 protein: CASSPLRVEGGKLFF

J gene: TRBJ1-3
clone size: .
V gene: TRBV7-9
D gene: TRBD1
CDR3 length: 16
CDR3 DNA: TGTGCCAGCAGCGCCCGACAGGGGGACTCTGGAAACACCATATATTTT
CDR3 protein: CASSARQGDSGNTIYF

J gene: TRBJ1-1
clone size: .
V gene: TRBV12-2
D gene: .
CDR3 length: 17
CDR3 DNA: TGTGCAAGTCGCTTAAGTCGGTGTGGGACACGGAACACTGAAGCTTTCTTT
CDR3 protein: CASRLSRCGTRNTEAFF

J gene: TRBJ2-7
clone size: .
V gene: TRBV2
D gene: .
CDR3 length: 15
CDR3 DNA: TGTGCCAGCAGTGGATTAGCAGCGGCAACCTACGAGCAGTACTTC
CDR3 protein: CASSGLAAATYEQYF

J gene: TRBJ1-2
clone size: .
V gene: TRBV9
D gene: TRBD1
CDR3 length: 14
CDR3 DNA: TGTGCCAGCAGCGAGGGACAGGGGTACTATGGCTACACCTTC
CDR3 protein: CASSEGQGYYGYTF

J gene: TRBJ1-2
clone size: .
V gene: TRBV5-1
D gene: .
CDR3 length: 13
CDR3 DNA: TGCGCCAGCAGCTCTGACTTAAACTATGGCTACACCTTC
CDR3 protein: CASSSDLNYGYTF

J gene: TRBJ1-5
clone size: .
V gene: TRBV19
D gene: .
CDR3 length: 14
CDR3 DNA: TGTGCCAGTACCCCTCTAGGCGGGAATCAGCCCCAGCATTTT
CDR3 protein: CASTPLGGNQPQHF

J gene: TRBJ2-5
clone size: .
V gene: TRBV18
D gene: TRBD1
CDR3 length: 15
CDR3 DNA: TGTGCCAGCTCACCACCGAGGACAGGGGCTGAGACCCAGTACTTC
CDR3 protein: CASSPPRTGAETQYF

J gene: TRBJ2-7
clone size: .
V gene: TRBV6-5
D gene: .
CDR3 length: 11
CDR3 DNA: TGTGCCAGCAGCAACGGCTACGAGCAGTACTTC
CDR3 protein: CASSNGYEQYF

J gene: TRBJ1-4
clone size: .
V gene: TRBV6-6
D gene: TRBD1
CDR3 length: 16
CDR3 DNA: TGTGCCAGCACCATGACAGGGTCGTCGACTAATGAAAAACTGTTTTTT
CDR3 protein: CASTMTGSSTNEKLFF

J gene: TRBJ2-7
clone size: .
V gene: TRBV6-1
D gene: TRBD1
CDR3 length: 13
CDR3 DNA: TGTGCCAGCTTACGACAGGGTGGATACGAGCAGTACTTC
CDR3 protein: CASLRQGGYEQYF

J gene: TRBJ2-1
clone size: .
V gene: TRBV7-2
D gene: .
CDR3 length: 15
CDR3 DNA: TGTGCCAGCAGCCCTAGAGGGGGAGAAAAAAATGAGCAGTTCTTC
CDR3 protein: CASSPRGGEKNEQFF

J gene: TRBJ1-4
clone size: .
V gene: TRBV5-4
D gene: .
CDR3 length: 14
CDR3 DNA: TGTGCCAGCAGCTCCTTCGACAGGAATGAAAAACTGTTTTTT
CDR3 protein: CASSSFDRNEKLFF

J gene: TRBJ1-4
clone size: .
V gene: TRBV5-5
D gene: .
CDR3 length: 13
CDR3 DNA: TGTGCCAGCAGCTTGGAGAGAAATGAAAAACTGTTTTTT
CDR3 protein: CASSLERNEKLFF

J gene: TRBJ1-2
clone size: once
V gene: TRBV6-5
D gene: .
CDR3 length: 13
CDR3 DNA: TGTGCCAGCAGTTACTCGCCAGCGGCCGGCTACACCTTC
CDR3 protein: CASSYSPAAGYTF

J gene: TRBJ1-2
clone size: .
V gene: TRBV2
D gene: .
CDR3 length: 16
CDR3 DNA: TGTGCCAGCAGTGACTCCACGGACGGCGATAACTATGGCTACACCTTC
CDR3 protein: CASSDSTDGDNYGYTF

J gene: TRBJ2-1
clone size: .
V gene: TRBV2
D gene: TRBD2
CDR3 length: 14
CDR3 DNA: TGTGCCCGGGGGGGCGGGAGCTCCTACAATGAGCAGTTCTTC
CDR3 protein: CARGGGSSYNEQFF

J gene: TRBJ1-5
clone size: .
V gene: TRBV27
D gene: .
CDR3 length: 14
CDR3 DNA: TGTGTCAGCAGTCCGCAGGACTCCAATCAGCCCCAGCATTTT
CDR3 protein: CVSSPQDSNQPQHF

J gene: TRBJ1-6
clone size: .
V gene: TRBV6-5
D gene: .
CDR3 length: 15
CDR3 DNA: TGTGCCAGCAGCTCCAGTGGGAGGGGAAATTCACCCCTCCACTTT
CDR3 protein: CASSSSGRGNSPLHF

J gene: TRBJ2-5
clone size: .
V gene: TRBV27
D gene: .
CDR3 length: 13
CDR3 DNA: TGTGCCAGCAGTTCTACTCCTAGGGAGACCCAGTACTTC
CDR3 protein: CASSSTPRETQYF

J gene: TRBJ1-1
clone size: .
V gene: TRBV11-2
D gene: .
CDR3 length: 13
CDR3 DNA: TGTGCCAGCAGCTTAGTGGCCGACACTGAAGCTTTCTTT
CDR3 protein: CASSLVADTEAFF